These T cell receptor beta chains were read from a single sample in a study of blood T cell repertoires in COVID-19. The method was immunoSEQ multiplex PCR; TCRdb's version includes in-frame clones alone and lacks a portion of them. This table has 250,000 or so clones, over 80% appearing once. Input material: peripheral blood. The receptors come from a woman between 40 and 55 years old who had recovered from COVID-19. Both conserved end residues are part of each CDR3. Fields, in order: CDR3 DNA, CDR3 protein, clone size, D gene, V gene, J gene. A D gene is named only where the DNA matches it firmly. Size is stated for part of the rows, as once, few or many counts, or as a class when the clone is expanded.

TGTGCCAGCAGTTTCGAGCTGGGGGCGGATGGCTACACCTTC	CASSFELGADGYTF	.	.	TRBV28	TRBJ1-2
TGTGCCAGCGAACTGTCTAATGAAAAACTGTTTTTT	CASELSNEKLFF	.	.	TRBV2	TRBJ1-4
TGTGCCAGCAGCGTAGACCCGAGGTATGGCTACACCTTC	CASSVDPRYGYTF	.	.	TRBV7-9	TRBJ1-2
TGTGCCAGTAGTACCCACAGGGTTGGGGAGCTGTTTTTT	CASSTHRVGELFF	.	.	TRBV19	TRBJ2-2
TGTGCCAGCAGTTTAACAGGGGTGAGATCTGAAGCTTTCTTT	CASSLTGVRSEAFF	.	TRBD1	TRBV27	TRBJ1-1
TGTGCCACCAGTCCTGGGACAGGGAGGGGCTATGAGCAGTTCTTC	CATSPGTGRGYEQFF	.	TRBD1	TRBV24-1	TRBJ2-1
TGCGCCAGCAGCTTGGTTGAGCCTAACTATGGCTACACCTTC	CASSLVEPNYGYTF	.	.	TRBV5-1	TRBJ1-2
TGCGCCAGCAGCTTGACGTCGGCAGGGGGCGATGGCTACACCTTC	CASSLTSAGGDGYTF	.	TRBD1	TRBV5-1	TRBJ1-2
TGTGCCAGCAGTGGAGCAGGAGGGACAGGGCGCTATGGCTACACCTTC	CASSGAGGTGRYGYTF	once	TRBD1	TRBV6-1	TRBJ1-2
TGTGCCACCAGTGTTATGTCCACAGATACGCAGTATTTT	CATSVMSTDTQYF	.	.	TRBV24-1	TRBJ2-3
TGTGCCAGCAGGGGGGACAGGGGAGACGGCACTGAAGCTTTCTTT	CASRGDRGDGTEAFF	.	TRBD1	TRBV2	TRBJ1-1
TGTGCCAGCCGTTCCGGGGGGTGGGGGAAAATCGGCCCCCAGCATTTT	CASRSGGWGKIGPQHF	.	.	TRBV6-5	TRBJ1-5
TGTGCCAGCAGTTTCGGGGGTCTCCAGCCCCAGCATTTT	CASSFGGLQPQHF	.	.	TRBV28	TRBJ1-5
TGTGCCAGCAGAGGACAGGCGTTTGGGGTCAGCGCCGGGGAGCTGTTTTTT	CASRGQAFGVSAGELFF	.	TRBD1	TRBV6-4	TRBJ2-2
TGTGCCAGCAGCTTAGGGACTAACTGGGCCTACAACACCATATATTTT	CASSLGTNWAYNTIYF	.	.	TRBV7-2	TRBJ1-3
TGTGCCAGCAGCCCGGTGTATAATTCACCCCTCCACTTT	CASSPVYNSPLHF	.	.	TRBV7-2	TRBJ1-6
TGTGCCTGGGTCCCGGGACAGGGCCTTAATCGGCTTATTAACTATGGCTACACCTTC	CAWVPGQGLNRLINYGYTF	.	TRBD1	TRBV30	TRBJ1-2
TGTGCCAGCAGCTTAGCCCTCACCGGGGAGCTGTTTTTT	CASSLALTGELFF	.	.	TRBV7-9	TRBJ2-2
TGTGCCAGCAAATTGTACAGAAGGAACGAAGAGACCCAGTACTTC	CASKLYRRNEETQYF	once	.	TRBV2	TRBJ2-5
TGTGCCAGCAGTTTTACAGGGGGCCGGCGAGATACGCAGTATTTT	CASSFTGGRRDTQYF	.	TRBD1	TRBV28	TRBJ2-3
TGTGCCACCAGTGCCCAGGAGGGGACCCACTCCTACAATGAGCAGTTCTTC	CATSAQEGTHSYNEQFF	.	.	TRBV24-1	TRBJ2-1
TGTGCCAGCAGTTTACGGGACAGGGCCTACAATGAGCAGTTCTTC	CASSLRDRAYNEQFF	.	TRBD1	TRBV27	TRBJ2-1
TGTGCCAGCAGCTTGTGGGACAGGCAGAATTACCCACCCCTCCACTTT	CASSLWDRQNYPPLHF	.	TRBD1	TRBV11-2	TRBJ1-6
TGTGCCAGCAGTTTGGGGAGGACGGTTTACGAGCAGTACTTC	CASSLGRTVYEQYF	.	.	TRBV6-5	TRBJ2-7
TGTGCCAGCAGTCATACCGGGACTCAAGAGACCCAGTACTTC	CASSHTGTQETQYF	few	.	TRBV7-8	TRBJ2-5
TGTGCCAGTAGTGGTAGTTTGAGGACCCTCCACTTT	CASSGSLRTLHF	.	.	TRBV19	TRBJ1-6
TGTGCCAGCAGTCTCAGGGGCAGGGGAGTTCAGCCCCAGCATTTT	CASSLRGRGVQPQHF	.	.	TRBV5-6	TRBJ1-5
TGTGCCAGCAGCTTACTAGCCCAAAGGGATACGCAGTATTTT	CASSLLAQRDTQYF	.	.	TRBV27	TRBJ2-3
TGTGCCAGTAGTATGACCGGGACTAGCGGGGCGATTAAAAATGAGCAGTTCTTC	CASSMTGTSGAIKNEQFF	.	TRBD2	TRBV19	TRBJ2-1
TGTGCCAGCAACCTTAGTGAGCAGTTCTTC	CASNLSEQFF	.	.	TRBV12-1	TRBJ2-1
TGTGCCAGCAGCCCCATATGGGGCTCCACCTACGAGCAGTACTTC	CASSPIWGSTYEQYF	.	.	TRBV28	TRBJ2-7
TGTGCCAGCAGTTCCCCCGGACGGGGAGTAGATACGCAGTATTTT	CASSSPGRGVDTQYF	.	.	TRBV6-5	TRBJ2-3
TGTGCCATCAGTAGGGGACAGAGAAACACTGAAGCTTTCTTT	CAISRGQRNTEAFF	.	TRBD1	TRBV10-3	TRBJ1-1
TGTGCCAGCAGCTCGGACAGCTGGAACACCGGGGAGCTGTTTTTT	CASSSDSWNTGELFF	.	.	TRBV7-9	TRBJ2-2
TGTGCCAGCAGCTCCGCCGGGACAGGGGGCTACGAGCAGTACTTC	CASSSAGTGGYEQYF	.	TRBD1	TRBV7-2	TRBJ2-7
TGTGCCAGCAGCGTAGCAGGGGGCTCCTACAATGAGCAGTTCTTC	CASSVAGGSYNEQFF	.	TRBD1	TRBV9	TRBJ2-1
TGCAGCGTTGCGGGCACCTCGGAGGGGACAGCCCTAGGCTACGAGCAGTACTTC	CSVAGTSEGTALGYEQYF	.	.	TRBV29-1	TRBJ2-7
TGTGCCAGCAGCAGAGCCTCGGGGGGCGATTTCTATGGCTACACCTTC	CASSRASGGDFYGYTF	.	.	TRBV7-9	TRBJ1-2
TGTGCCAGTAGCCGGGACAGAAATCAGCCCCAGCATTTT	CASSRDRNQPQHF	.	TRBD1	TRBV2	TRBJ1-5
TGTGCCAGCAGCCCGGGGACAGGGATTTACTATGGCTACACCTTC	CASSPGTGIYYGYTF	once	TRBD1	TRBV7-9	TRBJ1-2
TGCGCCAGCAGCCCAGAACCCCTAGACAGTGTGAATAGCAATCAGCCCCAGCATTTT	CASSPEPLDSVNSNQPQHF	.	.	TRBV5-1	TRBJ1-5
TGTGCCAGTAGACCAGGACAGGGTGGTCAGCCCCAGCATTTT	CASRPGQGGQPQHF	.	TRBD1	TRBV19	TRBJ1-5
TGTGCCAGCAGTTACCGGGGGGGCAATCAGCCCCAGCATTTT	CASSYRGGNQPQHF	.	.	TRBV6-5	TRBJ1-5
TGCGCCAGCAGTCAAGGGGGGTTCGTCCGTTCAGTGGTTGCTGGCTACACCTTC	CASSQGGFVRSVVAGYTF	.	.	TRBV23-1	TRBJ1-2
TGCGCCAGCAGCTTGTGGGGGGGATGGCAAGAGACCCAGTACTTC	CASSLWGGWQETQYF	.	TRBD2	TRBV5-1	TRBJ2-5
TGTGCCAGCTTGGCAGGGGACTATAATTCACCCCTCCACTTT	CASLAGDYNSPLHF	.	.	TRBV2	TRBJ1-6
TGTGCCAGCAGTTCCGGGACTAGCGGGTACGAGCAGTACTTC	CASSSGTSGYEQYF	.	TRBD2	TRBV13	TRBJ2-7
TGTGCCAGCAGTTACTGGGCCGGGAAGACTGAAGCTTTCTTT	CASSYWAGKTEAFF	.	.	TRBV6-5	TRBJ1-1
TGTGCCAGCAGCTGGACAGGGAACTCCTACGAGCAGTACTTC	CASSWTGNSYEQYF	.	TRBD1	TRBV7-8	TRBJ2-7
TGTGCCTGGAGTAGGGGTTCAACTTATAATTCACCCCTCCACTTT	CAWSRGSTYNSPLHF	.	.	TRBV30	TRBJ1-6
TGTGCCAGCACCAGCTCCTATAATTCACCCCTCCACTTT	CASTSSYNSPLHF	.	.	TRBV6-5	TRBJ1-6
TGTGCCAGCAGTTCCCTCGGTGGGCTAGCGGGGGCGGATACGCAGTATTTT	CASSSLGGLAGADTQYF	.	TRBD2	TRBV28	TRBJ2-3
TGTGCCAGCAGCTTAATCGGTAATAATTCACCCCTCCACTTT	CASSLIGNNSPLHF	.	.	TRBV7-3	TRBJ1-6
TGTGCCAGCAGTGCGAACGGCACAGATACGCAGTATTTT	CASSANGTDTQYF	.	.	TRBV12-3/TRBV12-4	TRBJ2-3